This passage covers 30 T cell receptor beta chains from one sample sequenced in a study of blood T cell repertoires in COVID-19. Sequenced by immunoSEQ multiplex PCR; TCRdb stores in-frame clones only, minus some. This sample yields about 250,000 clones, of which over 75% are seen a single time; about 1.6% belongs to the top ten. The sequenced sample was PBMCs or T cells enriched from blood (not recorded which). Receptor source: a man aged 40-55 years who had recovered from COVID-19.

The chain carries TRBV9 and TRBJ1-6; D ambiguous. This CDR3 has 15 amino acids. Looked up from germline, CDR1 is SGDLS and CDR2 is YYNGEE. Trimming took 0 bases from V and 5 from J, leaving 9 bases between them. The CDR3 region is CASSVVGSNNSPLHF. The CDR3 DNA follows: TGTGCCAGCAGCGTAGTCGGGAGCAATAATTCACCCCTCCACTTT. The whole variable domain, filled in from reference TRBV9 and TRBJ1-6, reads DSGVTQTPKHLITATGQRVTLRCSPRSGDLSVYWYQQSLDQGLQFLIQYYNGEERAKGNILERFSAQQFPDLHSELNLSSLELGDSALYFCASSVVGSNNSPLHFGNGTRLTVT.

This clone appeared a single time. The chain couples TRBV27 to TRBJ2-5; 11 bases agree with TRBD2. The CDR3 has 16 amino acids. Germline CDR1 MNHEY, CDR2 SMNVEV (reference sequence). Unmatched junction bases numbered 8, after V lost 1 base and J lost 7 bases. CDR3 sequence reads: CASSLLWTSGQGTQYF. CDR3 DNA sequence: TGTGCCAGCAGTTTATTGTGGACTAGCGGGCAGGGGACCCAGTACTTC.

The genes are TRBV18 and TRBJ1-6; TRBD1 might be the D (6 bases). This CDR3 has 15 residues. In germline, CDR1 is KGHSH, CDR2 LQKENI. The V and J ends lost 3 bases and 6 bases respectively, with 12 bases between them. The CDR3 here is CASSPGEQGNSPLHF. Here the CDR3 DNA reads TGTGCCAGCTCACCTGGTGAACAGGGTAATTCACCCCTCCACTTT.

The chain couples TRBV28 to TRBJ1-6; no definite D call. This CDR3 has 12 residues. V was clipped by 8 bases and J by 7 bases, with 9 bases between them. Germline V gene lookup returns CDR1 MDHEN and CDR2 SYDVKM. CDR3 amino acids: CASFQANSPLHF. Written as DNA, the CDR3 is TGTGCCAGCTTCCAGGCCAATTCACCCCTCCACTTT.

The chain uses TRBV30 and TRBJ1-1; D is possibly TRBD1 (5 bases). The length of the CDR3 is 12 residues. Germline V gives CDR1 GTSNPN, CDR2 SVGIG (reference sequence). The germline V and J ends were trimmed by 5 bases and 2 bases, with 9 bases remaining between them. The CDR3 DNA reads TGTGCCTGGGAAGACAGTAACACTGAAGCTTTCTTT. The encoded protein is CAWEDSNTEAFF.

This sequence joins TRBV15 and TRBJ1-3; D remains ambiguous. Germline loops: CDR1 LNHNV, CDR2 YYDKDF (reference sequence). The V gene lost 2 bases and the J gene lost 4 bases, with 12 bases spanning the gap. CDR3 length: 15 amino acids. CDR3 coding DNA: TGTGCCACCAGCAGATCTTCAAGGGAGGGAAACACCATATATTTT. Translation: CATSRSSREGNTIYF. Looking up the rest from reference TRBV15 and TRBJ1-3 gives the full variable domain: DAMVIQNPRYQVTQFGKPVTLSCSQTLNHNVMYWYQQKSSQAPKLLFHYYDKDFNNEADTPDNFQSRRPNTSFCFLDIRSPGLGDTAMYLCATSRSSREGNTIYFGEGSWLTVV.

The V and J genes are TRBV5-6 and TRBJ2-1; D is ambiguous. From germline, CDR1 is SGHDT and CDR2 YYEEEE. With 5 bases removed from V and 4 bases from J, the gap between germline ends came to 4 bases. The CDR3 extends over 11 amino acids. The CDR3 loop is CASSYYNEQFF. CDR3 in DNA: TGTGCCAGCAGTTATTACAATGAGCAGTTCTTC.

The chain employs TRBV7-2 and TRBJ1-1; D remains unclear. This CDR3 contains 14 residues. Trimming cost V 1 base and J 2 bases, with 8 bases left between them. Germline CDR1 reads SGHTA; CDR2 reads FQGNSA. The CDR3: CASSLGLDNTEAFF. CDR3 coding DNA: TGTGCCAGCAGCTTAGGACTTGATAACACTGAAGCTTTCTTT.

This clone was picked up a small number of times. The V and J genes are TRBV7-9 and TRBJ2-7; no firm D call. CDR3 length equals 12 residues. Germline V CDR1 and CDR2: SEHNR, FQNEAQ (reference sequence). V lost 3 bases, J lost 0 bases, and 3 bases lay in between. The DNA for the CDR3 is TGTGCCAGCAGCTTTAGCTCCTACGAGCAGTACTTC. Amino acid sequence: CASSFSSYEQYF.

The V gene is TRBV14, the J gene TRBJ2-7; D gene unclear. The V and J ends lost 1 base and 3 bases respectively, with 7 bases between them. The CDR3 spans 13 residues. In germline, CDR1 is SGHDN, CDR2 FVKESK. CDR3 nucleotide sequence: TGTGCCAGCAGCCAAGCACTAAACTACGAGCAGTACTTC. Translating gives CASSQALNYEQYF.

This chain uses TRBV2 with TRBJ2-3; 10 nucleotides match TRBD2. Germline V CDR1 and CDR2: SNHLY, FYNNEI. The CDR3 is 17 residues long. J gave up 0 bases and V 4 bases, and 7 bases lay outside the gene matches. CDR3 protein: CASSVLETSGSTDTQYF. The CDR3 nucleotides are TGTGCCAGCAGTGTCTTAGAGACTAGCGGGAGCACAGATACGCAGTATTTT.

Here the CDR3 DNA reads TGCGCCAGCAGTTCCACCGGACAGGCTCGAGGCACCATATATTTT. As protein: CASSSTGQARGTIYF. This chain joins TRBV5-1 and TRBJ1-3, with 7 bases lining up with TRBD1. V was clipped by 5 bases and J by 9 bases; unmatched bases: 14. The germline V gene has CDR1 SGHRS and CDR2 YFSETQ. CDR3 length equals 15 residues.

In this sample, this clone turned up once. This CDR3 reads CASSQFGSMAGHEQYF. In DNA form, the CDR3 reads TGTGCCAGCAGCCAATTTGGCAGCATGGCAGGCCACGAGCAGTACTTC. J is TRBJ2-7 and V is TRBV16, with D unclear. There are 16 residues in the CDR3. Germline-derived CDR1 and CDR2 are KGHSY and FQNENV. The V end was cut by 1 base, the J end by 5 bases, with 18 bases between.

The chain combines TRBV25-1 with TRBJ1-4; D is unclear. Germline V gene lookup returns CDR1 MGHDK and CDR2 SYGVNS. The V end lost 3 bases, the J end lost 0 bases, and 8 bases lay between the germline ends. This CDR3 spans 15 amino acids. CDR3 sequence: CASSERRSTNEKLFF. The CDR3 DNA reads as TGTGCCAGCAGTGAGCGTCGATCAACTAATGAAAAACTGTTTTTT.

The CDR3 protein is CASSAYRATYEQYF. The CDR3 region has the DNA TGTGCCAGCAGTGCCTACAGGGCCACCTACGAGCAGTACTTC. The rearrangement joins TRBV6-6 to TRBJ2-7, with a possible D match to TRBD1 (6 bases). Trimming shortened V by 5 bases and J by 2 bases, and 13 bases separated the two germline ends. Germline CDR1 MNHNY, CDR2 SVGAGI (reference sequence). The CDR3 spans 14 residues.

This chain joins TRBV5-1 and TRBJ1-2; 8 nucleotides agree with TRBD1. Germline loops: CDR1 SGHRS, CDR2 YFSETQ. CDR3 length: 14 amino acids. V gave up 3 bases and J gave up 3 bases; unmatched junction bases: 4. The CDR3 sequence: CASSSQGADYGYTF. CDR3 bases: TGCGCCAGCAGCTCCCAGGGGGCGGACTATGGCTACACCTTC. Using reference TRBV5-1 and TRBJ1-2 for the parts outside the CDR3, the full variable domain is KAGVTQTPRYLIKTRGQQVTLSCSPISGHRSVSWYQQTPGQGLQFLFEYFSETQRNKGNFPGRFSGRQFSNSRSEMNVSTLELGDSALYLCASSSQGADYGYTFGSGTRLTVV.

V usage is TRBV6-8 and J usage is TRBJ1-6, with D possibly TRBD1 on 6 matching bases. CDR1 is MNHGY, CDR2 SAAAGT, per germline. The length of the CDR3 is 18 residues. Trimming cost V 6 bases and J 6 bases, with 24 bases left between them. CDR3 loop: CASRTIPPQGTINSPLHF. CDR3 DNA sequence: TGTGCCAGCAGGACCATCCCACCACAGGGAACAATTAATTCACCCCTCCACTTT.

This chain links TRBV3-1 (or the pseudogene TRBV3-2) with TRBJ1-1; no firm D call. Trimming stripped 1 base from V and 3 bases from J, with 9 bases between. Germline V CDR1 and CDR2: LGHDT, YNNKEL (reference sequence). The CDR3 totals 14 residues. CDR3: CASSQGHIDTEAFF. In nucleotides, the CDR3 is TGTGCCAGCAGCCAAGGACACATCGACACTGAAGCTTTCTTT.

The rearrangement uses TRBV19 and TRBJ2-7, with D possibly being TRBD1 (6 bases). The V end lost 4 bases, the J end lost 5 bases, and 15 bases lay between the germline ends. Germline V lookup: CDR1 LNHDA, CDR2 SQIVND (reference sequence). The CDR3 loop spans 14 amino acids. The CDR3 nucleotides read TGTGCCAGTAGTAACCAACAGGGACCCCACGAGCAGTACTTC. Translated: CASSNQQGPHEQYF.

This chain uses TRBV7-2 with TRBJ2-3, with D uncertain. The germline V gene encodes CDR1 SGHTA and CDR2 FQGNSA. The CDR3 contains 15 residues. Trimming cost V 6 bases and J 0 bases, with 13 bases left between them. The CDR3 here is CASRTQSTSTDTQYF. CDR3 bases: TGTGCCAGCAGAACACAGAGCACTAGCACAGATACGCAGTATTTT. Full variable domain (rest looked up from reference TRBV7-2 and TRBJ2-3): GAGVSQSPSNKVTEKGKDVELRCDPISGHTALYWYRQSLGQGLEFLIYFQGNSAPDKSGLPSDRFSAERTGGSVSTLTIQRTQQEDSAVYLCASRTQSTSTDTQYFGPGTRLTVL.

The CDR3: CASSQVWDRANQPQHF. The CDR3 DNA is TGCGCCAGCAGCCAAGTTTGGGACAGGGCAAATCAGCCCCAGCATTTT. This chain uses TRBV4-1 with TRBJ1-5; 9 bases line up with TRBD1. Germline lookup yields CDR1 MGHRA and CDR2 YSYEKL. The CDR3 has 16 residues. V shed 1 base and J 4 bases; nucleotides not matched to a gene: 5.

The chain employs TRBV5-6 and TRBJ1-2, with D uncertain. V shed 0 bases and J shed 9 bases, with 21 bases lying between them. The CDR3 spans 16 residues. The germline V gene encodes CDR1 SGHDT and CDR2 YYEEEE. The CDR3 loop is CASSLELQPRYISYTF. As DNA, the CDR3 is TGTGCCAGCAGCTTGGAATTACAGCCACGCTATATTAGCTACACCTTC.

The chain joins TRBV19 to TRBJ1-2, with D perhaps TRBD1 (5 bases). Germline V lookup: CDR1 LNHDA, CDR2 SQIVND (reference sequence). Trimming took 2 bases from V and 5 from J, leaving 6 bases between them. The CDR3 has 12 residues. CDR3 nucleotides: TGTGCCAGTAGTATACCAGGGTATGGCTACACCTTC. It yields the protein CASSIPGYGYTF. Based on the CDR3 plus reference TRBV19 and TRBJ1-2, the full variable domain is DGGITQSPKYLFRKEGQNVTLSCEQNLNHDAMYWYRQDPGQGLRLIYYSQIVNDFQKGDIAEGYSVSREKKESFPLTVTSAQKNPTAFYLCASSIPGYGYTFGSGTRLTVV.

The rearrangement uses TRBV2 and TRBJ1-3; maybe TRBD1 (5 bases). The CDR3 runs to 16 residues. V shed 2 bases and J shed 0 bases, with 11 bases lying between them. Looked up from germline, CDR1 is SNHLY and CDR2 is FYNNEI. CDR3 sequence: CASSESGVPSGNTIYF. CDR3 in DNA: TGTGCCAGCAGTGAATCGGGGGTTCCCTCTGGAAACACCATATATTTT. Complete variable domain (other parts from reference TRBV2 and TRBJ1-3): EPEVTQTPSHQVTQMGQEVILRCVPISNHLYFYWYRQILGQKVEFLVSFYNNEISEKSEIFDDQFSVERPDGSNFTLKIRSTKLEDSAMYFCASSESGVPSGNTIYFGEGSWLTVV.

This chain uses TRBV9 with TRBJ1-2, with D possibly TRBD1 on 6 matching bases. Trimming left V 1 base short and J 7 bases short, with 11 bases between. The CDR3 loop spans 13 amino acids. Per the germline V gene, CDR1 is SGDLS and CDR2 is YYNGEE. CDR3 sequence (DNA): TGTGCCAGCAGCGTATCTGGGGGCGGTGGCTACACCTTC. Translating it yields CASSVSGGGGYTF. The full variable domain, completed using reference TRBV9 and TRBJ1-2, is DSGVTQTPKHLITATGQRVTLRCSPRSGDLSVYWYQQSLDQGLQFLIQYYNGEERAKGNILERFSAQQFPDLHSELNLSSLELGDSALYFCASSVSGGGGYTFGSGTRLTVV.

The chain links TRBV4-1 to TRBJ1-5; D remains unclear. V lost 3 bases and J 4 bases, leaving 7 bases between the germline ends. CDR3 length: 13 amino acids. The germline gives CDR1 MGHRA, CDR2 YSYEKL. The CDR3 protein is CASSHGPNQPQHF. The CDR3 DNA reads TGCGCCAGCAGCCACGGTCCGAATCAGCCCCAGCATTTT.

This clone was seen more than once but under ten times. The junction departs from germline at one end; a sequencing error may be responsible. The chain combines TRBV7-7 with TRBJ2-1; TRBD1 aligns across 7 bases. Germline CDR1 SSHAT, CDR2 FNYEAQ (reference sequence). The CDR3 is made up of 13 amino acids. CDR3 nucleotides: TGTGCTAGCAGCTCCGGGACAGCAGGTGAGCAGTTCTTC. Translating it yields CASSSGTAGEQFF.

The chain is built from TRBV19 and TRBJ1-4, with 9 bases lining up with TRBD1. The germline V gene has CDR1 LNHDA and CDR2 SQIVND (reference sequence). The CDR3 covers 16 residues. The ends lost 2 bases at V and 13 bases at J; junction bases unmatched: 14. In DNA, the CDR3 is TGTGCCAGTAGTATATTGGAGGGGGGACAGGGAATCGCACTGTTTTTT. This codes for CASSILEGGQGIALFF.

The chain uses TRBV11-2 and TRBJ1-3, with 10 bases fitting TRBD1. Germline V gives CDR1 SGHAT, CDR2 FQNNGV. V shed 3 bases, J shed 6 bases, and the junction held 2 bases outside the gene matches. The CDR3 is 14 amino acids. This CDR3 is CASSLTGGKNTIYF. The CDR3 coding sequence is TGTGCCAGCAGCTTGACAGGGGGCAAAAACACCATATATTTT.

V is TRBV5-4 and J is TRBJ2-3; D is perhaps TRBD2 (6 bases). The germline V gene encodes CDR1 SGHNT and CDR2 YYREEE (reference sequence). Trimming stripped 7 bases from V and 2 bases from J, with 8 bases between. The CDR3 sequence is 12 residues long. DNA for the CDR3: TGTGCCAGCGGGGGGACCACAGATACGCAGTATTTT. Its protein is CASGGTTDTQYF. Combining the CDR3 with reference TRBV5-4 and TRBJ2-3 gives the whole variable domain ETGVTQSPTHLIKTRGQQVTLRCSSQSGHNTVSWYQQALGQGPQFIFQYYREEENGRGNFPPRFSGLQFPNYSSELNVNALELDDSALYLCASGGTTDTQYFGPGTRLTVL.